This T cell receptor (beta chain) was documented in a study of T-cell memory formation after mild COVID-19. The 5'RACE method, run with constant-segment primers, produced TCR alpha and TCR beta cDNA libraries (carrying sample barcodes and UMIs). TCRdb re-called the 5' RACE reads with MiXCR, one entry per CDR3 protein. The sample records 350,000 to 500,000 distinct CDR3 sequences, less than 25% being singletons. Germline CDR1 reads SGHNT; CDR2 reads YYREEE (reference sequence). The CDR3 is made up of 16 amino acids. V was pared by 4 bases and J by 7 bases, with 20 bases between. Of note for this clonotype: Its antigen is undetermined.

Points from the study as a whole: What remained unconfirmed was the SARS-CoV-2 specificity of second-wave clones peaking on day 37. Contracting CD4+ clones lay largely in CM and EM, with CD8+ ones residing in EMRA. From day 15 to 85, contracting clones were balanced between CD4 and CD8, whereas later expanders leaned toward CD4+.

The sequence derives from an adult woman who had mild COVID-19 (a few samples of this study predate the infection). Cell type and time point are not known. This chain connects TRBV5-4 to TRBJ1-4, with TRBD1 as a possible D gene (5 bases). Material for sequencing was PBMCs or a T cell subset sorted from them (not recorded which). For the CDR3, the DNA is TGTGCCAGCAGCCCGTTCGGGGCCCGGGAGCGTGAAAAACTGTTTTTT. Translation: CASSPFGAREREKLFF. The full variable domain, in which reference TRBV5-4 and TRBJ1-4 provide the parts outside the CDR3, is ETGVTQSPTHLIKTRGQQVTLRCSSQSGHNTVSWYQQALGQGPQFIFQYYREEENGRGNFPPRFSGLQFPNYSSELNVNALELDDSALYLCASSPFGAREREKLFFGSGTQLSVL.